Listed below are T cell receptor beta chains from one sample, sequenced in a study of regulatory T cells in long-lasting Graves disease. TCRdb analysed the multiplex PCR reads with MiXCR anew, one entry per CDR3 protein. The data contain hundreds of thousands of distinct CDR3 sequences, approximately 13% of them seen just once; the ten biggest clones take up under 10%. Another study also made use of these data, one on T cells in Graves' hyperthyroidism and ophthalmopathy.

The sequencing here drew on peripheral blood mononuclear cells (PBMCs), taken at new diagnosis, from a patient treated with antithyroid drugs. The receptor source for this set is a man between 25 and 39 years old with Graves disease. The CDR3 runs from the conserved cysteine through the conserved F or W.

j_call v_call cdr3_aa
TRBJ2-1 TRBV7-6 CASSLGIDEQFF
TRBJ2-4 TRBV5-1 CASSLGGKGNIQYF
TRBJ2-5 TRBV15 CATSRFRDSRQETQYF
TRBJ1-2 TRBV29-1 CSVEEGDWGGYTF
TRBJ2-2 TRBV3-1 CASSQEGLAGVYTGELFF
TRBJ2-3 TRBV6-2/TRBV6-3 CASWRSTDTQYF
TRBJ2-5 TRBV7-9 CASSLLTFQETQYF
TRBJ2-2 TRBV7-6 CASSLEGTGENTGELFF
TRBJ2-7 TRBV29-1 CSVERDYEQYF
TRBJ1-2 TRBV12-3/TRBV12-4 CASSFDRGLGYTF
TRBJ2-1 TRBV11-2 CASSDRLAGGRVF
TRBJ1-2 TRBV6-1 CASKDRGDYGYTF
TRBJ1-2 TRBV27 CASSPNRDRTNYGYTF
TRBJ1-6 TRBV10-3 CAISLWDRGSDSPLHF
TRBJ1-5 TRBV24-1 CATSDGTGLMSQHF
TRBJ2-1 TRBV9 CASSPGGTSGSNEQFF
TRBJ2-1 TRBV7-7 CASSLRPGTRYEQFF
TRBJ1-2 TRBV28 CASSLQLREGYGYTF
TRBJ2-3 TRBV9 CASSWTSGPDTQYF
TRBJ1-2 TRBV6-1 CCAGRNYGYTF